One and the same sample provided the 11 T cell receptor beta chains below, sequenced in a study of cytomegalovirus exposure and HLA in healthy donors. The PCR contained 60 Vbeta and 13 Jbeta primers. Clones were read by immunoSEQ multiplex PCR, and TCRdb kept only the in-frame ones, dropping some. The sample has a few hundred thousand clones; approximately 80% are singletons. The material sequenced was PBMCs. The receptors were gathered from a man aged 40-50 years in good health and CMV-seronegative.

The chain combines TRBV10-1 with TRBJ1-2; no reliable D call. Germline assignment: CDR1 WNHNN and CDR2 SYGVQD (reference sequence). V lost 0 bases and J 6 bases, leaving 11 bases between the germline ends. This CDR3 region has 14 residues. DNA for the CDR3: TGCGCCAGCAGTGAGTCCGCCCACTCTAATGGCTACACCTTC. It yields the protein CASSESAHSNGYTF.

V usage is TRBV6-5 and J usage is TRBJ2-5; the match to TRBD2 covers 7 bases. Germline V lookup: CDR1 MNHEY, CDR2 SVGAGI. J was trimmed by 5 bases and V by 4 bases; bases with no gene match: 10. The CDR3 totals 15 residues. As DNA, the CDR3 is TGTGCCAGCAGTTCCCTGACTAGCCCGAAGGAGACCCAGTACTTC. Residues: CASSSLTSPKETQYF.

V and J are TRBV7-9 and TRBJ1-1; TRBD1 matches 9 bases. There are 16 residues in the CDR3. Germline loops: CDR1 SEHNR, CDR2 FQNEAQ (reference sequence). Trimming took 6 bases from V and 7 from J; bases not matched to a gene: 15. CDR3 protein: CASRAGTGMDTSEAFF. DNA for the CDR3: TGTGCCAGCAGAGCAGGGACAGGGATGGACACTAGTGAAGCTTTCTTT.

The rearrangement uses TRBV29-1 and TRBJ1-2; the D is unclear. The germline V and J ends were trimmed by 6 bases and 0 bases, with 14 bases remaining between them. The germline V gene has CDR1 SQVTM and CDR2 ANQGSEA. The CDR3 totals 14 residues. The DNA of the CDR3 is TGCAGCGTGACCCCTAGTGAGTCTAACTATGGCTACACCTTC. Its protein is CSVTPSESNYGYTF.

Turning to this clone: Other nucleotide sequences from this sample produce the same CDR3. The V gene is TRBV5-1, the J gene TRBJ1-1; maybe TRBD1 (6 bases). The CDR3 has 15 amino acids. The germline gives CDR1 SGHRS, CDR2 YFSETQ. The ends were cut back, 4 bases at V and 0 bases at J, with 13 bases in the middle. The CDR3 loop reads CASSPGQNLNTEAFF. In DNA form, the CDR3 reads TGCGCCAGCAGCCCCGGACAGAACTTGAACACTGAAGCTTTCTTT.

This sequence joins TRBV6-5 and TRBJ1-1; D remains ambiguous. This CDR3 region has 12 residues. V was clipped by 2 bases and J by 8 bases, with 9 bases between them. Germline V gene sequence: CDR1 MNHEY, CDR2 SVGAGI. The CDR3 here is CASSYVRGEAFF. The CDR3 region has the DNA TGTGCCAGCAGTTACGTTCGGGGAGAAGCTTTCTTT.

The V and J genes are TRBV15 and TRBJ1-4, with D unclear. CDR1 and CDR2 (germline): LNHNV, YYDKDF (reference sequence). There are 17 residues in the CDR3. Trimming shortened V by 0 bases and J by 0 bases, and 11 bases separated the two germline ends. The CDR3 loop is CATSRDAGSATNEKLFF. CDR3 DNA sequence: TGTGCCACCAGCAGAGATGCCGGGTCCGCAACTAATGAAAAACTGTTTTTT.

This clone has just a few counts. This sequence joins TRBV7-2 and TRBJ2-7, with D possibly being TRBD1 (6 bases). Deletions cut 2 bases from V and 7 bases from J, with 9 bases between. Germline assignment: CDR1 SGHTA and CDR2 FQGNSA. This CDR3 spans 12 amino acids. The CDR3 loop reads CASSLSGTEQYF. CDR3 DNA: TGTGCCAGCAGCTTATCGGGGACAGAGCAGTACTTC.

The genes are TRBV9 and TRBJ2-2; D is perhaps TRBD2 (5 bases). Germline loops: CDR1 SGDLS, CDR2 YYNGEE. Trimming took off 5 bases at V and 0 bases at J, with 8 bases between the two ends. The CDR3 loop spans 14 amino acids. The CDR3 DNA reads TGTGCCAGCAGGGACTCCCCGAACACCGGGGAGCTGTTTTTT. It yields the protein CASRDSPNTGELFF.

V usage is TRBV5-6 and J usage is TRBJ1-3; D not resolved. V lost 2 bases and J 0 bases, leaving 18 bases between the germline ends. Germline lookup yields CDR1 SGHDT and CDR2 YYEEEE. The CDR3 is 18 residues long. The CDR3 DNA is TGTGCCAGCAGCTTCTTGTTTAAAGACTTTTCCTCTGGAAACACCATATATTTT. Protein: CASSFLFKDFSSGNTIYF.

The V and J genes are TRBV28 and TRBJ2-7; D might be TRBD2 (6 bases). The CDR3 loop spans 16 amino acids. V gave up 2 bases and J gave up 0 bases, with 14 bases separating them. CDR1 and CDR2 (germline): MDHEN, SYDVKM. The CDR3 nucleotides are TGTGCCAGCAGTTTACCAAGCGCGGGGACCTCCTACGAGCAGTACTTC. Translating gives CASSLPSAGTSYEQYF. Together with reference TRBV28 and TRBJ2-7, the CDR3 gives the full variable domain: DVKVTQSSRYLVKRTGEKVFLECVQDMDHENMFWYRQDPGLGLRLIYFSYDVKMKEKGDIPEGYSVSREKKERFSLILESASTNQTSMYLCASSLPSAGTSYEQYFGPGTRLTVT.